This T cell receptor beta chain was obtained from a study of blood T cell repertoires in COVID-19. The CDR3 sequence is 11 residues long. The germline CDR1 and CDR2 sequences are DFQATT and SNEGSKA (reference sequence). Trimming removed 5 bases at V and 3 bases at J, with 7 bases between. The repertoire was sequenced with immunoSEQ multiplex PCR; TCRdb's copy has only in-frame clones and lacks some. The profile shows under 150,000 clones, 80% of them singletons. The chain joins TRBV20-1 to TRBJ1-1; D unresolved. The receptor comes from a woman between 45 and 65 years old with acute or convalescent COVID-19. The sequenced material came from peripheral blood. CDR3 nucleotide sequence: TGCAGTGCTTTAACAGACACTGAAGCTTTCTTT. Amino acid sequence: CSALTDTEAFF.